Listed below are T cell receptor beta chains from one sample, sequenced in a study of shared clonotypes between healthy human individuals. Libraries were prepared by immunoSEQ multiplex PCR; TCRdb keeps only in-frame clonotypes and omits some of them. This table holds about 1,900,000 clones, roughly 94% found once. Input material: naive CD8+ T cells sorted from blood. The receptors shown here come from a man between 18 and 35 years old in good health. Both conserved end residues are part of each CDR3. A D gene is named only where the DNA matches it firmly. Expanded clones are given a class, and other clones once, few, many or no size at all.

CDR3 DNA	CDR3 protein	J gene	V gene	D gene	clone size
TGTGCCAGCAGTTTGGACAGGGGGTCCAACGAGCAGTACTTC	CASSLDRGSNEQYF	TRBJ2-7	TRBV27	TRBD1	NA
TGTGCCAGCATCAAGGGGAACACTGAAGCTTTCTTT	CASIKGNTEAFF	TRBJ1-1	TRBV7-9	NA	NA
TGTGCCAGCTCACCAGAGTGGGCTGGGGGCGCGGACTATGGCTACACCTTC	CASSPEWAGGADYGYTF	TRBJ1-2	TRBV18	NA	NA
TGTGCCAGCAGCACGTCGGACAGTAACTCCTACGAGCAGTACTTC	CASSTSDSNSYEQYF	TRBJ2-7	TRBV21-1	NA	NA
TGTGCCAGCTCACCACCCCCAGGGGGCCTGGAGACCCAGTACTTC	CASSPPPGGLETQYF	TRBJ2-5	TRBV18	TRBD1	NA
TGTGCCAGCAGTGATGAACGTGGGACAGGGGGCCGGAACCAGCCCCAGCATTTT	CASSDERGTGGRNQPQHF	TRBJ1-5	TRBV2	TRBD1	NA
TGTGCCAGCAGCCAGCCGGGACAGGGCCAAGAGACCCAGTACTTC	CASSQPGQGQETQYF	TRBJ2-5	TRBV7-9	TRBD1	NA
TGTGCCAGCAGCGTAGAAGGAGCCTCCTACGAGCAGTACTTC	CASSVEGASYEQYF	TRBJ2-7	TRBV9	NA	once
TGTGCCAGCAGCGTAGAGGGGGTCGGGCCCAGCACAGATACGCAGTATTTT	CASSVEGVGPSTDTQYF	TRBJ2-3	TRBV9	NA	NA
TGTGCCAGCAGCTTAGTCCTAGCTGGGTGGGTCTTC	CASSLVLAGWVF	TRBJ2-1	TRBV7-8	NA	NA
TGCGCCAGCAGCCCCTTGTTAGCCGGGATCTACGAGCAGTACTTC	CASSPLLAGIYEQYF	TRBJ2-7	TRBV4-1	NA	NA
TGTGCCAGCAGCTTAGTGGCGGGGGCCGCCTACGAGCAGTACTTC	CASSLVAGAAYEQYF	TRBJ2-7	TRBV11-2	NA	NA
TGTGCCAGCAGCTTATTGGGGGATGAAAAACTGTTTTTT	CASSLLGDEKLFF	TRBJ1-4	TRBV7-9	NA	NA
TGCGCCAGCAGCCCCCTCCCCGGGACCAACACCGGGGAGCTGTTTTTT	CASSPLPGTNTGELFF	TRBJ2-2	TRBV4-3	NA	NA
TGTGCCAGCAGCTTACTACAGGGGACAATCAATGAGCAGTTCTTC	CASSLLQGTINEQFF	TRBJ2-1	TRBV11-2	TRBD1	NA
TGTGCCAGCAGCTTGGAAGCGGGAGGGCCAGGGGAGACCCAGTACTTC	CASSLEAGGPGETQYF	TRBJ2-5	TRBV5-5	TRBD2	NA
TGTGCCAGCAGCTTAGAGGCCCGGGGTGGCAATCAGCCCCAGCATTTT	CASSLEARGGNQPQHF	TRBJ1-5	TRBV7-6	NA	once
TGTGCCAGCAGCCCCAGCCAACTTCACGACGAGCAGTACTTC	CASSPSQLHDEQYF	TRBJ2-7	TRBV7-9	NA	once
TGTGCCAGCAGCCAGCCGGGGGATCTGGGAGGCACTGAAGCTTTCTTT	CASSQPGDLGGTEAFF	TRBJ1-1	TRBV4-2	NA	NA
TGTGCCAGCAGCTTCTCTGGGGGCCGTGCTTACGAGCAGTACTTC	CASSFSGGRAYEQYF	TRBJ2-7	TRBV7-9	NA	once
TGTGCCAGCCGAGGGAACAGTTCTAATGAAAAACTGTTTTTT	CASRGNSSNEKLFF	TRBJ1-4	TRBV7-9	NA	once
TGTGCCAGCAGCTCCGGGACAGGGGTGCTCCAAGAGACCCAGTACTTC	CASSSGTGVLQETQYF	TRBJ2-5	TRBV7-6	TRBD1	NA
TGTGCCACCAGCAGGATCCAGGCTATATACGAGCAGTACTTC	CATSRIQAIYEQYF	TRBJ2-7	TRBV15	NA	NA